This T cell receptor (beta chain) was sequenced during a study of vaccination and CD4 T cells after COVID-19. Specified treatment: roughly ten-day PBMC culture with coronavirus spike peptide pools or control peptides (ViraFEST assay). A remark on this clonotype: Its antigen is undetermined.

The CDR3 extends over 15 amino acids. Trimming at V came to 5 bases and at J to 4 bases, leaving 8 bases not matched to a gene. CDR1 and CDR2 from the germline V gene are SGHNT and YYREEE (reference sequence). Oncomine TCR Beta short-read sequencing was applied to DNA from cultured CD4+ T cells. From the PCR reads, TCRdb called clonotypes with MiXCR, one entry per CDR3 protein. Of about 14,000 distinct CDR3 sequences in the sample, roughly 55% were seen once. V is TRBV5-4 and J is TRBJ2-5; 10 nucleotides agree with TRBD2. The sequence derives from a human donor who had recovered from COVID-19. The sample was CD4+ T cells from blood, cultured in vitro. CDR3 DNA sequence: TGTGCCAGCAGTCCTAGCGGGAGAGGGAGAGAGACCCAGTACTTC. Translating it yields CASSPSGRGRETQYF.